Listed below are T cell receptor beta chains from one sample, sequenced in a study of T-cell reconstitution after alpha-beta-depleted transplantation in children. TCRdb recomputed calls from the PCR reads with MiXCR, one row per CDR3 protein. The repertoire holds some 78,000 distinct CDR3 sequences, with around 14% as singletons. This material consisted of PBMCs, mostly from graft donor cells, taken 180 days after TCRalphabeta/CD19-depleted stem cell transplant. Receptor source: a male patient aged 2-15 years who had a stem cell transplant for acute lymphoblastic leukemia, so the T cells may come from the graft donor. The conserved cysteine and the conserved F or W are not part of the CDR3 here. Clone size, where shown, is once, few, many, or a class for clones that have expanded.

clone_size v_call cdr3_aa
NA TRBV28 AIRDSRFEAF
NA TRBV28 ASSFRLSGTVKTQY
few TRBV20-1 SARDSRPGFGANVLT
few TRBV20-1 SARDPAETQY
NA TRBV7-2 ASSSVAGETQY
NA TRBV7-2 ASSPLTRPRDEQY
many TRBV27 ASSPGGSQPQH
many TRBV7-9 ASSPQGDTQY
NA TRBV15 ATSTREGSYEQY
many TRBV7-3 ASSPGVALSSYNEQF
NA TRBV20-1 SAKRDRSNEQY
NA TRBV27 ASAGERWLAVQETQY
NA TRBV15 ATSRDVGGRGEQF
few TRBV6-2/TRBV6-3 ASSYPLAGGPYDEQF
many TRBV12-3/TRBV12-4 ASRPRGTPSYEQY
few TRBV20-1 SAPSTRGGLGLQKTQY
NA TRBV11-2 ASSSRAGETQY
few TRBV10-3 AISASGQPYGYT
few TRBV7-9 ASSLPGTGGDTQY
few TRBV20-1 SARPGGRSTEAF
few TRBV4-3 ASSQDGRGLNTGELF
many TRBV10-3 AISDDVRDMNTEAF
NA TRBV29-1 SVTGQGTLNTGELF
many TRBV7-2 ASSLDRDTEAF
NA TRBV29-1 SVETLAKNIQY
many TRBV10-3 AITREGRDRFSGANVLT
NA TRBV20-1 SVSGQPQH
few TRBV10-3 AISLRGAPDTQY
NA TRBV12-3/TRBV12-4 ASSGGTGGNYGYT
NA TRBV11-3 ASSLGFSYEQY
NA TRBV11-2 ASSLVGRGSSSYEQY
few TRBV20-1 SGVYTEAF
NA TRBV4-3 ASSQELAGVYNEQF
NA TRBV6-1 ASSPIGGRAWETQY
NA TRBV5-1 ASSLTRDRDGSGANVLT
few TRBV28 ASSSLGAFYEQY
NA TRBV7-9 ASSPPQGSLEQY
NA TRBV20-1 SALPGQNYEQY
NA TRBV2 ASMGGEWETQY
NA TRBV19 ASSIGTNTEAF
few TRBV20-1 SASRANLAKNIQY
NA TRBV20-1 SARTGWTYEQY
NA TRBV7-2 ASSLRGKGALGYEQY
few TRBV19 ASSIPAVVAKNIQY
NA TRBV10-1 ASSGLKSTDTQY
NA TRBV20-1 SASQTEGLGEQY
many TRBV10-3 ASLSRGTSNSYEQY
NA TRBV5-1 ASSGQGRAYEQY
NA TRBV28 ASSPLLPGELF
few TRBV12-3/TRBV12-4 ASSPGDRVFNTEAF
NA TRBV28 ASSLQRTPASTDTQY
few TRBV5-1 ASSFGPDYEQY
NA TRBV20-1 SAARGLNTEAF
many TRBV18 ASSQSQSVSYEQY
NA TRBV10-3 AISGPSGTTGELF